Listed below are T cell receptor beta chains from one sample, sequenced in a study of cytomegalovirus exposure and HLA in healthy donors. Using immunoSEQ multiplex PCR, the repertoire was profiled, and TCRdb retains in-frame clones only, with some absent. Among roughly 160,000 clones listed, about 85% were seen once. The sample consisted of PBMCs. The receptors shown here come from a man aged 25-45 years in good health and CMV-seropositive. Both conserved end residues are part of each CDR3. Fields, in order: J gene, V gene, CDR3 protein.

>TRBJ2-3|TRBV7-6
CASSLHGTGGTDTQYF
>TRBJ1-2|TRBV4-2
CASSQDRDSYGYTF
>TRBJ2-5|TRBV7-7
CASSQTGGEETQYF
>TRBJ2-7|TRBV5-1
CASSLGQSFTEQYF
>TRBJ2-3|TRBV2
CASSVGLAVSTDTQYF
>TRBJ2-5|TRBV7-9
CASSARGAGSSETQYF
>TRBJ2-1|TRBV5-1
CASSFEGAPYNEQFF
>TRBJ2-7|TRBV7-9
CASSFRRFGISYEQYF
>TRBJ2-3|TRBV10-1
CASSESIYRGTDTQYF
>TRBJ2-3|TRBV25-1
CASSDYRGSTDTQYF
>TRBJ2-1|TRBV30
CAWSPQGLARNEQFF
>TRBJ1-4|TRBV7-9
CASSAGQINNEKLFF
>TRBJ2-7|TRBV27
CASSFDRGRIYEQYF
>TRBJ2-7|TRBV4-3
CASSQDTSGRAEQYF
>TRBJ2-1|TRBV5-1
CASSPGLAGGSYNEQFF
>TRBJ2-2|TRBV7-9
CASKAPGTGELFF
>TRBJ1-4|TRBV30
CAWGGEKLFF
>TRBJ1-1|TRBV30
CAWSAGHGTEAFF
>TRBJ1-3|TRBV19
CASSPNRGQSGNTIYF
>TRBJ2-4|TRBV27
CASSFSGARNIQYF
>TRBJ2-2|TRBV5-1
CASKLANTGELFF
>TRBJ2-1|TRBV27
CASSRQGELSNEQFF
>TRBJ2-7|TRBV7-9
CASSLEGNRPEQYF
>TRBJ2-6|TRBV29-1
CSVVGGPGANVLTF
>TRBJ1-1|TRBV27
CASSLIFVSGQGEAFF
>TRBJ2-5|TRBV9
CASSLGASQETQYF
>TRBJ2-7|TRBV6-5
CASSYSDRMNEQYF
>TRBJ2-7|TRBV7-2
CASSPRTSGGYEQYF
>TRBJ1-2|TRBV4-2
CASSQAQGGYGYTF
>TRBJ1-4|TRBV7-2
CASSLGYRLRDEKLFF
>TRBJ2-1|TRBV5-4
CATNPGTHNEQFF
>TRBJ1-2|TRBV9
CASSVGARGYTF
>TRBJ1-2|TRBV7-9
CASRENKLGYTF
>TRBJ2-1|TRBV11-3
CASSPRLAGVLDEQFF
>TRBJ2-7|TRBV5-4
CASTAGGGGTYEQYF
>TRBJ2-7|TRBV27
CASSLSIANVYEQYF
>TRBJ2-5|TRBV15
CATSRDFTGGRGTQYF
>TRBJ1-1|TRBV5-3
CASSFRDRGPEAFF
>TRBJ1-4|TRBV19
CASSIDRNEKLFF
>TRBJ2-5|TRBV4-3
CASSQDLLTGGWETQYF
>TRBJ1-4|TRBV7-2
CASSRQTGDAREKLFF
>TRBJ2-1|TRBV7-9
CASSSGGSYNEQFF
>TRBJ2-2|TRBV7-2
CASSLDGSAGELFF
>TRBJ1-2|TRBV4-3
CASSQVSAANYGYTF
>TRBJ2-1|TRBV10-3
CATGVAGVDNEQFF
>TRBJ2-4|TRBV10-1
CASSAGKSGRAKNIQYF
>TRBJ2-3|TRBV29-1
CSAEGGSTDTQYF
>TRBJ2-4|TRBV7-9
CASSLGGIAKNIQYF
>TRBJ1-5|TRBV27
CASGGQGVSQPQHF
>TRBJ2-1|TRBV14
CASSQGPRLAGGPSSYNEQFF